The clone carrying this T cell receptor beta chain has at least ten counts. TCR beta CDR3 regions were amplified from RNA. The TCR CDR3 first-round RT-PCR relied on the HTBI primer set. TCRdb re-called the multiplex PCR reads through MiXCR, storing one row per CDR3 protein. The table lists under 300,000 distinct CDR3 sequences, 12% to 15% of them singletons. The CDR3 loop spans 13 amino acids. V lost 2 bases and J 4 bases, leaving 8 bases between the germline ends. In germline, CDR1 is LNHNV, CDR2 YYDKDF (reference sequence). This sample is part of a study of T cells in Graves' hyperthyroidism and ophthalmopathy.

Source material: blood. This TCR was recovered from a woman aged 40 to 50 with Graves' hyperthyroidism. The chain has TRBV15 and TRBJ1-2, with D perhaps matching TRBD1 (5 bases). The CDR3 loop is CATSRQGTYGYTF. For the CDR3, the DNA is TGTGCCACCAGCAGACAGGGAACCTATGGCTACACCTTC.